The 14 T cell receptor beta chains below come from one sample, sequenced in a study of shared clonotypes between healthy human individuals (dated by TCRdb to 2019 to 2021). Libraries were made using the immunoSEQ multiplex PCR assay. Not all clones reach the TCRdb copy of this immuneACCESS table, which keeps in-frame sequences only. Checked studies attribute under half of the gap to unresolved V genes and leave the rest unexplained. Within this sample are nearly 2 million clones, with about 95% of them counted one time only. The top ten clones comprise 1.2% of the sample. CD8 naive samples were obtained by positive selection for CCR7 among CD45RO-negative cells, yielding a CD45RA+CCR7+ population from which TemRA cells were excluded. Input material: naive CD8+ T cells sorted from blood. Explained via the paper, the cell subset or site label denotes: CD45RA+CCR7+. These receptors were obtained from a man between 18 and 29 years old in good health.

The rearrangement links TRBV11-2 to TRBJ2-7; the D is unclear. This CDR3 region has 15 residues. V dropped 0 bases and J dropped 0 bases, with 9 bases sitting between them. Germline V gene sequence: CDR1 SGHAT, CDR2 FQNNGV. The CDR3 is CASSLEQRSSYEQYF. Here the CDR3 DNA reads TGTGCCAGCAGCTTAGAACAGCGCAGCTCCTACGAGCAGTACTTC.

This sequence joins TRBV19 and TRBJ2-1; D uncertain. This CDR3 spans 14 amino acids. Looked up from germline, CDR1 is LNHDA and CDR2 is SQIVND (reference sequence). V was trimmed by 5 bases and J by 0 bases, leaving 8 bases between them. The CDR3 spells CASSFLLSYNEQFF. The CDR3 DNA is TGTGCCAGTAGTTTTCTGCTCTCCTACAATGAGCAGTTCTTC.

This chain joins TRBV19 and TRBJ2-7; TRBD2 might be the D (5 bases). CDR3 length equals 13 residues. The V and J ends lost 3 bases and 11 bases respectively, with 17 bases between them. CDR1 and CDR2 from the germline V gene are LNHDA and SQIVND (reference sequence). The CDR3 DNA reads as TGTGCCAGTAGTATTCTGTTCGGGGAAGATGAGTACTTC. Its protein product is CASSILFGEDEYF.

In nucleotides, the CDR3 is TGTGCCAGCAGTGAATTGGGTGGACAGGGGCTTAACGAGCAGTACTTC. Translation: CASSELGGQGLNEQYF. This chain connects TRBV2 to TRBJ2-7, with TRBD1 identical over 9 bases. This CDR3 is 16 amino acids long. Trimming cost V 2 bases and J 5 bases; bases outside gene matches: 10. Germline values: CDR1 SNHLY, CDR2 FYNNEI.

The chain has TRBV11-2 and TRBJ1-2; possible D gene TRBD1, 5 bases. V gave up 5 bases and J gave up 4 bases, with 17 bases separating them. Germline V CDR1 and CDR2: SGHAT, FQNNGV. The length of the CDR3 is 15 residues. The CDR3 DNA follows: TGTGCCAGCAGCGACCGGAGACAGCTTGCCTATGGCTACACCTTC. This sequence encodes CASSDRRQLAYGYTF. The whole variable domain, remainder taken from reference TRBV11-2 and TRBJ1-2, is EAGVAQSPRYKIIEKRQSVAFWCNPISGHATLYWYQQILGQGPKLLIQFQNNGVVDDSQLPKDRFSAERLKGVDSTLKIQPAKLEDSAVYLCASSDRRQLAYGYTFGSGTRLTVV.

For the CDR3, the DNA is TGCGCCAGCAGCTTGGAAGGGCCCCTCTACGAGCAGTACTTC. Translating gives CASSLEGPLYEQYF. This rearrangement joins TRBV5-1 to TRBJ2-7; no reliable D call. CDR3 length: 14 amino acids. Trimming took off 0 bases at V and 3 bases at J, with 10 bases between the two ends. Germline CDR1 and CDR2: SGHRS and YFSETQ.

On this clone: The same CDR3 is also encoded by other DNA sequences in this sample. The chain uses TRBV6-5 and TRBJ2-7; a possible D gene is TRBD2 (6 bases). This CDR3 comprises 14 residues. From germline, CDR1 is MNHEY and CDR2 SVGAGI. Trimming pared 2 bases from V and 3 bases from J, leaving 11 bases between. This chain's CDR3 is CASSYGTANYEQYF. The CDR3 DNA sequence: TGTGCCAGCAGTTACGGGACTGCGAACTACGAGCAGTACTTC.

CDR3 loop: CASSLRGAGNEQFF. In DNA, the CDR3 is TGTGCCAGCAGCTTAAGGGGGGCTGGCAATGAGCAGTTCTTC. This chain uses TRBV7-6 with TRBJ2-1; possibly TRBD1 or TRBD2 for D (6 bases each). Germline CDR1 is SGHVS and CDR2 is FNYEAQ. The length of the CDR3 is 14 residues. The V end was cut by 2 bases, the J end by 6 bases, with 11 bases between.

This sequence joins TRBV19 and TRBJ2-1; TRBD1 matches 9 bases. This CDR3 region has 15 residues. The V and J ends lost 7 bases and 5 bases, in that order; junction bases with no gene match: 9. Per the germline V gene, CDR1 is LNHDA and CDR2 is SQIVND (reference sequence). The CDR3 bases are TGTGCCAGTACCACGACAGGGGGTGGGAACAATGAGCAGTTCTTC. This sequence encodes CASTTTGGGNNEQFF.

The genes are TRBV7-9 and TRBJ2-3, with 9 bases that match TRBD2. Germline values: CDR1 SEHNR, CDR2 FQNEAQ (reference sequence). Trimming at V came to 2 bases and at J to 0 bases, leaving 9 bases not matched to a gene. CDR3 length equals 18 residues. The DNA for the CDR3 is TGTGCCAGCAGCTTATCGAGCGGGGGGCCAAAAAGCACAGATACGCAGTATTTT. Residues: CASSLSSGGPKSTDTQYF.

The table lists this clone with a count of one. The gene calls are TRBV30 and TRBJ1-1; D gene uncertain. The germline gives CDR1 GTSNPN, CDR2 SVGIG (reference sequence). The V gene lost 1 base and the J gene lost 1 base, with 4 bases spanning the gap. CDR3 length equals 12 residues. This CDR3 reads CAWSETNTEAFF. In DNA, the CDR3 is TGTGCCTGGAGTGAGACGAACACTGAAGCTTTCTTT.

This chain links TRBV7-9 with TRBJ2-7; 9 nucleotides match TRBD2. The CDR3 is 13 amino acids. V dropped 5 bases and J dropped 3; count of bases not matched to a gene: 2. Germline V lookup: CDR1 SEHNR, CDR2 FQNEAQ (reference sequence). The CDR3 DNA reads TGTGCCAGCAGCCGGACTAGCGACTACGAGCAGTACTTC. Protein product: CASSRTSDYEQYF. The full variable domain, completed using reference TRBV7-9 and TRBJ2-7, is DTGVSQNPRHKITKRGQNVTFRCDPISEHNRLYWYRQTLGQGPEFLTYFQNEAQLEKSRLLSDRFSAERPKGSFSTLEIQRTEQGDSAMYLCASSRTSDYEQYFGPGTRLTVT.

The genes are TRBV11-2 and TRBJ1-1; 9 bases agree with TRBD1. V shed 5 bases, J shed 0 bases, and the junction held 10 bases outside the gene matches. From germline, CDR1 is SGHAT and CDR2 FQNNGV. The CDR3 is made up of 17 amino acids. The CDR3 DNA reads as TGTGCCAGCAGCGAAGGACAGGGGATAGTGATGAACACTGAAGCTTTCTTT. Protein: CASSEGQGIVMNTEAFF. Variable domain in full (rest from reference TRBV11-2 and TRBJ1-1): EAGVAQSPRYKIIEKRQSVAFWCNPISGHATLYWYQQILGQGPKLLIQFQNNGVVDDSQLPKDRFSAERLKGVDSTLKIQPAKLEDSAVYLCASSEGQGIVMNTEAFFGQGTRLTVV.

The chain recombines TRBV15 with TRBJ2-1; D gene ambiguous. CDR1 and CDR2 (germline): LNHNV, YYDKDF (reference sequence). V was cut by 8 bases and J by 12 bases, with 11 bases left in between. This CDR3 region has 10 residues. The CDR3 spells CATLRLPQFF. CDR3 sequence (DNA): TGTGCCACCCTCAGACTTCCGCAGTTCTTC.